What follows is one T cell receptor beta chain and its context. This sample was included in a study of shared clonotypes between healthy human individuals. At the deep level, the assay was run. The data were produced by immunoSEQ multiplex PCR, yet TCRdb's version contains in-frame clones alone and is incomplete. The sample consists of about 2.4 million clones, 90% to 95% of them appearing once. Germline CDR1 is SGHTA and CDR2 is FQGTGA. The CDR3 is made up of 16 amino acids. The V segment lost 5 bases and the J segment 3 bases; nucleotides outside the gene matches: 8. The chain is built from TRBV7-3 and TRBJ2-5; 11 nucleotides align to TRBD1. The sample consisted of naive CD4+ T cells from PBMCs. This sample's subset: CD45RA+ positively selected. This TCR came from a man aged 18 to 30 in good health. Some clones in this sample may be carry-over from other donors' samples. DNA for the CDR3: TGTGCCAGCAGCGGTGGGACAGGGGGTCGGGAAGAGACCCAGTACTTC. It specifies CASSGGTGGREETQYF.